This T cell receptor (beta chain) was observed in a study of blood T cell repertoires in COVID-19. Unmatched junction bases numbered 6, after V lost 1 base and J lost 3 bases. CDR1 is SQVTM and CDR2 is ANQGSEA in the germline V gene. CDR3 length: 15 amino acids. TCRdb's copy holds only in-frame clones and misses some; the assay was immunoSEQ multiplex PCR. The table includes 200,000 to 300,000 clones, roughly 79% detected once. Sequences were obtained from peripheral blood. The TCR comes from a woman of 80 years or more with acute or convalescent COVID-19. V and J are TRBV29-1 and TRBJ2-5; 9 positions match TRBD1. The CDR3 is CSVEGGQGTKETQYF. CDR3 DNA: TGCAGCGTTGAAGGAGGACAGGGGACAAAAGAGACCCAGTACTTC.